This T cell receptor (beta chain) was profiled in a study of cytomegalovirus exposure and HLA in healthy donors. Looked up from germline, CDR1 is MGHRA and CDR2 is YSYEKL. V shed 1 base and J shed 2 bases, with 11 bases lying between them. This CDR3 is built from 15 residues. Primers for the PCR totalled 60 Vbeta and 13 Jbeta. The method was immunoSEQ multiplex PCR; TCRdb's version includes in-frame clones alone and lacks a portion of them. The sample shows 160,000 or so clones, approximately 79% of them seen only once. General observations from the study: Most CMV-associated TCR beta chains were later found to appear HLA-restricted. The investigators catalogued 150 to 200 TCR beta chains as cytomegalovirus-associated. Later genetic work tied a missense DCLRE1C variant to beta-chain V and J trimming.

Sampled while nominally healthy, donors likely had unrecorded immune exposures. About this clone itself: No antigen is known for it.

Sample: PBMCs. The receptor comes from a man aged 35 to 55 in good health and CMV-seronegative. The genes are TRBV4-1 and TRBJ2-5; D is possibly TRBD2 (5 bases). CDR3: CASSQGFTGQETQYF. The DNA for the CDR3 is TGCGCCAGCAGCCAAGGATTCACGGGGCAAGAGACCCAGTACTTC.